The 29 T cell receptor beta chains presented below share a single source sample, sequenced in a study of blood T cells in healthy people across ages. Then a second PCR, running about 6 to 11 cycles, was carried out with a sample-barcoded 5' primer and a J-beta primer mix. TCRdb passed the 5' RACE reads through MiXCR, listing each CDR3 protein once. Of 700,000 to 900,000 distinct CDR3 sequences listed, around half are singletons. Sequencing used blood. The source is an elderly man in good health.

The chain couples TRBV6-1 to TRBJ1-1; unclear D gene. Germline CDR1 and CDR2: MNHNS and SASEGT. Trimming left V 3 bases short and J 7 bases short, with 6 bases between. CDR3 length: 11 residues. The CDR3 DNA sequence: TGTGCCAGCAGTGAGGGAGGTGAAGCTTTCTTT. This codes for CASSEGGEAFF.

The chain combines TRBV3-1 with TRBJ2-5; D ambiguous. Trimming pared 4 bases from V and 1 base from J, leaving 10 bases between. In germline, CDR1 is LGHDT, CDR2 YNNKEL (reference sequence). The CDR3 consists of 14 residues. The CDR3 loop reads CASSPSTFQETQYF. In DNA form, the CDR3 reads TGTGCCAGCAGCCCCTCTACGTTCCAAGAGACCCAGTACTTC.

V usage is TRBV7-8 and J usage is TRBJ2-5; D possibly corresponds to TRBD2 (5 bases). Matching the DNA end better, TRBJ2-7 makes the J call doubtful. The CDR3 is 13 residues long. Germline CDR1 reads SGHVS; CDR2 reads FQNEAQ. The CDR3: CASSSASPHEQYF. The CDR3 DNA sequence: TGTGCCAGCAGCTCCGCTAGCCCTCACGAGCAGTACTTC.

In its sample, this clonotype was seen a few times. The gene calls are TRBV4-1 and TRBJ1-4, with D hard to call. Germline V gene data show CDR1 as MGHRA and CDR2 as YSYEKL. This CDR3 is 16 amino acids long. Trimming stripped 1 base from V and 7 bases from J, with 16 bases between. CDR3 coding DNA: TGCGCCAGCAGCCAAGTTTTCGGGGTAGGGATTGAAAAACTGTTTTTT. It encodes CASSQVFGVGIEKLFF.

CDR3 sequence: CASLGQNTDTQYF. CDR3 in DNA: TGTGCCAGCTTGGGACAGAACACAGATACGCAGTATTTT. J is TRBJ2-3 and V is TRBV6-5; 7 positions agree with TRBD1. Germline loops: CDR1 MNHEY, CDR2 SVGAGI. Losses at the gene ends were 8 bases for V and 2 bases for J; bases not matched to a gene: 4. This CDR3 spans 13 amino acids.

This chain connects TRBV5-4 to TRBJ2-5, with D perhaps matching TRBD1 or TRBD2 (5 bases each). Germline CDR1 reads SGHNT; CDR2 reads YYREEE (reference sequence). The CDR3 sequence is 16 residues long. Trimming took 5 bases from V and 5 from J, leaving 22 bases between them. CDR3 nucleotide sequence: TGTGCCAGCAGAATCATCGGGACGGCGTTAGGGGAGACCCAGTACTTC. Translated, it gives CASRIIGTALGETQYF.

This clonotype was detected a few times. J is TRBJ2-5 and V is TRBV9, with TRBD1 as a possible D gene (6 bases). The CDR3 consists of 14 residues. Germline assignment: CDR1 SGDLS and CDR2 YYNGEE. Trimming cost V 0 bases and J 5 bases, with 11 bases left between them. In nucleotides, the CDR3 is TGTGCCAGCAGCGTAGAAGGCAGGGGTGAGACCCAGTACTTC. This encodes CASSVEGRGETQYF.

The chain combines TRBV7-2 with TRBJ2-1; 8 positions agree with TRBD2. CDR1 and CDR2 from the germline V gene are SGHTA and FQGNSA. The trim removed 5 bases at V and 6 bases at J, leaving 9 bases unmatched. The CDR3 has 15 amino acids. The DNA of the CDR3 is TGTGCCAGCAGCATTAGCGGGGCGGGGAGCAATGAGCAGTTCTTC. This sequence encodes CASSISGAGSNEQFF.

This clonotype was observed a handful of times. V usage is TRBV29-1 and J usage is TRBJ1-1; no firm D call. Germline values: CDR1 SQVTM, CDR2 ANQGSEA. Trimming pared 8 bases from V and 4 bases from J, leaving 17 bases between. This CDR3 spans 13 amino acids. The DNA for the CDR3 is TGCAGCCTTACTAGGAGGGTAGGCACTGAAGCTTTCTTT. Translated, it gives CSLTRRVGTEAFF.

The table lists this clonotype with a few counts. The rearrangement joins TRBV20-1 to TRBJ2-7; 9 bases line up with TRBD2. The CDR3 extends over 13 amino acids. Germline trimming cut 3 bases from V and 6 bases from J; bases unmatched to any gene: 6. CDR1 DFQATT and CDR2 SNEGSKA come from the germline V gene (reference sequence). CDR3 nucleotides: TGCAGTGCTAGGAGGACAGCGGGGGGCGAGCAGTACTTC. It yields the protein CSARRTAGGEQYF.

This clonotype was detected a few times. The V and J genes are TRBV9 and TRBJ2-3; the match to TRBD2 covers 8 bases. V lost 0 bases to trimming and J lost 2 bases; unmatched junction nucleotides: 5. The CDR3 contains 16 residues. From germline, CDR1 is SGDLS and CDR2 YYNGEE. As DNA, the CDR3 is TGTGCCAGCAGCGTAGGGGGTAGCGGGACCACAGATACGCAGTATTTT. Translation: CASSVGGSGTTDTQYF.

The chain is built from TRBV14 and TRBJ2-3; no reliable D call. Trimming shortened V by 2 bases and J by 7 bases, and 7 bases separated the two germline ends. Looked up from germline, CDR1 is SGHDN and CDR2 is FVKESK. The CDR3 covers 12 residues. The CDR3 region is CASSQNSYTQYF. As DNA, the CDR3 is TGTGCCAGCAGCCAAAATTCGTATACGCAGTATTTT. Supplemented by reference TRBV14 and TRBJ2-3, the full variable domain reads EAGVTQFPSHSVIEKGQTVTLRCDPISGHDNLYWYRRVMGKEIKFLLHFVKESKQDESGMPNNRFLAERTGGTYSTLKVQPAELEDSGVYFCASSQNSYTQYFGPGTRLTVL.

This clonotype was observed a single time. The chain is built from TRBV5-1 and TRBJ2-1, with D perhaps matching TRBD2 (8 bases). Germline loops: CDR1 SGHRS, CDR2 YFSETQ. V gave up 6 bases and J gave up 4 bases, with 20 bases separating them. CDR3 length: 16 residues. In DNA, the CDR3 is TGCGCCAGCATGAACTTAGGGGGCGGGGGGTACAATGAGCAGTTCTTC. Translated: CASMNLGGGGYNEQFF.

The chain links TRBV10-3 to TRBJ2-6; D gene unclear. The CDR3 has 17 amino acids. Germline-derived CDR1 and CDR2 are ENHRY and SYGVKD. Trimming stripped 0 bases from V and 0 bases from J, with 9 bases between. The CDR3 DNA follows: TGTGCCATCAGTGAGTCGAGGTCGATCTCTGGGGCCAACGTCCTGACTTTC. It translates to CAISESRSISGANVLTF.

This chain uses TRBV6-6 with TRBJ1-1; maybe TRBD1 (6 bases). Looked up from germline, CDR1 is MNHNY and CDR2 is SVGAGI (reference sequence). V gave up 2 bases and J gave up 6 bases, with 16 bases separating them. The CDR3 consists of 15 residues. The CDR3 here is CASSYTGGRSSEAFF. CDR3 DNA sequence: TGTGCCAGCAGTTACACGGGGGGGCGCAGCTCTGAAGCTTTCTTT.

The chain recombines TRBV3-1 with TRBJ1-2; the match to TRBD1 covers 9 bases. CDR3 size: 13 residues. CDR1 LGHDT and CDR2 YNNKEL come from the germline V gene (reference sequence). V was pared by 4 bases and J by 7 bases, with 4 bases of the junction left unmatched. CDR3 bases: TGTGCCAGCAGCCTACAGGGGGCTCTTGGCTACACCTTC. It codes for CASSLQGALGYTF. Full variable domain (remainder filled in from reference TRBV3-1 and TRBJ1-2): DTAVSQTPKYLVTQMGNDKSIKCEQNLGHDTMYWYKQDSKKFLKIMFSYNNKELIINETVPNRFSPKSPDKAHLNLHINSLELGDSAVYFCASSLQGALGYTFGSGTRLTVV.

This rearrangement joins TRBV19 to TRBJ2-5; D is possibly TRBD1 or TRBD2 (6 bases each). Looked up from germline, CDR1 is LNHDA and CDR2 is SQIVND (reference sequence). Between the trimmed V and J ends, which lost 0 bases and 2 bases, there was a span of 16 bases. The CDR3 is made up of 17 amino acids. CDR3 sequence: CASSIEAPQGGQETQYF. The DNA for the CDR3 is TGTGCCAGTAGTATAGAGGCACCGCAAGGGGGGCAAGAGACCCAGTACTTC. The full variable domain, with the rest looked up from reference TRBV19 and TRBJ2-5, is DGGITQSPKYLFRKEGQNVTLSCEQNLNHDAMYWYRQDPGQGLRLIYYSQIVNDFQKGDIAEGYSVSREKKESFPLTVTSAQKNPTAFYLCASSIEAPQGGQETQYFGPGTRLLVL.

This clonotype has a single count. The rearrangement uses TRBV28 and TRBJ2-7; D is undetermined. The ends were cut back, 3 bases at V and 3 bases at J, with 12 bases in the middle. The V gene's germline CDR1 is MDHEN and CDR2 SYDVKM. There are 14 residues in the CDR3. In DNA, the CDR3 is TGTGCCAGCAGTTTTTATGGTGAAAACTACGAGCAGTACTTC. It yields the protein CASSFYGENYEQYF.

The V gene is TRBV5-1, the J gene TRBJ2-1; TRBD1 aligns across 7 bases. In germline, CDR1 is SGHRS, CDR2 YFSETQ. The CDR3 covers 16 residues. J lost 3 bases, V lost 0 bases, and 6 bases had no gene match. The CDR3 sequence is CASSLDRDSYYNEQFF. The CDR3 DNA sequence: TGCGCCAGCAGCTTGGATAGGGACAGCTACTACAATGAGCAGTTCTTC. The whole variable domain, remainder taken from reference TRBV5-1 and TRBJ2-1, is KAGVTQTPRYLIKTRGQQVTLSCSPISGHRSVSWYQQTPGQGLQFLFEYFSETQRNKGNFPGRFSGRQFSNSRSEMNVSTLELGDSALYLCASSLDRDSYYNEQFFGPGTRLTVL.

This chain connects TRBV20-1 to TRBJ2-1, with 8 bases that match TRBD1. Germline CDR1 reads DFQATT; CDR2 reads SNEGSKA (reference sequence). V lost 4 bases and J lost 0; bases outside the gene matches: 8. The CDR3 runs to 16 residues. CDR3 amino acids: CSAIILGQGSYNEQFF. The DNA for the CDR3 is TGCAGTGCTATCATTCTTGGACAGGGCTCCTACAATGAGCAGTTCTTC.

V and J are TRBV7-2 and TRBJ1-2; D is unclear. The V end was cut by 5 bases, the J end by 0 bases, with 13 bases between. This CDR3 has 15 residues. Germline CDR1 SGHTA, CDR2 FQGNSA. The CDR3 DNA is TGTGCCAGCAGCACAACAGCTGGGCCTAACTATGGCTACACCTTC. Translating gives CASSTTAGPNYGYTF. Supplemented by reference TRBV7-2 and TRBJ1-2, the full variable domain reads GAGVSQSPSNKVTEKGKDVELRCDPISGHTALYWYRQSLGQGLEFLIYFQGNSAPDKSGLPSDRFSAERTGGSVSTLTIQRTQQEDSAVYLCASSTTAGPNYGYTFGSGTRLTVV.

This clonotype was seen once. This rearrangement joins TRBV7-8 to TRBJ2-1; TRBD2 aligns across 8 bases. This CDR3 has 20 amino acids. Germline CDR1 and CDR2: SGHVS and FQNEAQ. The V and J ends lost 4 bases and 6 bases, in that order; junction bases with no gene match: 23. CDR3 coding DNA: TGTGCCAGCAGCTCTAGGCATGGGGCTAGCGGGCCCTGGGGTGCCAATGAGCAGTTCTTC. This codes for CASSSRHGASGPWGANEQFF.

V is TRBV15 and J is TRBJ2-4; 9 nucleotides agree with TRBD2. Germline V CDR1 and CDR2: LNHNV, YYDKDF (reference sequence). The CDR3 is 18 residues long. V was clipped by 0 bases and J by 3 bases; unmatched bases: 9. This CDR3 reads CATSRDPLAGRDKNIQYF. In DNA form, the CDR3 reads TGTGCCACCAGCAGAGATCCCCTAGCGGGAAGGGACAAAAACATTCAGTACTTC.

This chain links TRBV2 with TRBJ2-1, with TRBD2 identical over 14 bases. The CDR3 spans 18 residues. The junction had 7 bases not matched to a gene; V was cut back by 6 bases and J by 0 bases. Germline loops: CDR1 SNHLY, CDR2 FYNNEI. In DNA form, the CDR3 reads TGTGCCAGCAGGTGGACTAGCGGGAGGCCCCCCTCCTACAATGAGCAGTTCTTC. Encoded protein: CASRWTSGRPPSYNEQFF.

This clonotype was observed a handful of times. The chain couples TRBV2 to TRBJ2-5; unclear D gene. This CDR3 region has 11 residues. Germline CDR1 is SNHLY and CDR2 is FYNNEI. V lost 7 bases and J 2 bases, leaving 5 bases between the germline ends. The CDR3 is CASTIQETQYF. For the CDR3, the DNA is TGTGCCAGCACTATACAAGAGACCCAGTACTTC.

This chain connects TRBV27 to TRBJ1-2; TRBD1 agrees at 10 bases. The CDR3 loop spans 14 amino acids. V lost 6 bases to trimming and J lost 6 bases; unmatched junction nucleotides: 7. The germline V gene encodes CDR1 MNHEY and CDR2 SMNVEV (reference sequence). This CDR3 is CASRHRTGGDGYTF. In nucleotides, the CDR3 is TGTGCCAGCAGACACCGGACAGGGGGGGATGGCTACACCTTC.

The gene calls are TRBV11-2 and TRBJ2-7; possible D gene TRBD2, 5 bases. Per germline, CDR1 SGHAT and CDR2 FQNNGV. CDR3 length: 15 amino acids. V lost 8 bases and J 3 bases, leaving 20 bases between the germline ends. CDR3: CASSEGSNRRYEQYF. DNA of the CDR3: TGTGCCAGCTCTGAGGGCTCCAATCGACGCTACGAGCAGTACTTC.

This chain joins TRBV7-8 and TRBJ2-7; D possibly uses TRBD1 or TRBD2 (5 bases each). The germline gives CDR1 SGHVS, CDR2 FQNEAQ. This CDR3 has 16 residues. The V end was cut by 5 bases, the J end by 5 bases, with 22 bases between. The CDR3 spells CASSRSAGTPLNEQYF. Here the CDR3 DNA reads TGTGCCAGCAGCCGCTCTGCCGGGACCCCTTTGAACGAGCAGTACTTC.

This clonotype was seen a handful of times. J is TRBJ2-7 and V is TRBV4-1; D possibly corresponds to TRBD2 (6 bases). The CDR3 has 15 amino acids. From germline, CDR1 is MGHRA and CDR2 YSYEKL. V lost 1 base, J lost 3 bases, and 13 bases lay in between. The CDR3 protein is CASSQAPTRGYEQYF. The DNA for the CDR3 is TGCGCCAGCAGCCAAGCCCCGACTAGGGGCTACGAGCAGTACTTC.